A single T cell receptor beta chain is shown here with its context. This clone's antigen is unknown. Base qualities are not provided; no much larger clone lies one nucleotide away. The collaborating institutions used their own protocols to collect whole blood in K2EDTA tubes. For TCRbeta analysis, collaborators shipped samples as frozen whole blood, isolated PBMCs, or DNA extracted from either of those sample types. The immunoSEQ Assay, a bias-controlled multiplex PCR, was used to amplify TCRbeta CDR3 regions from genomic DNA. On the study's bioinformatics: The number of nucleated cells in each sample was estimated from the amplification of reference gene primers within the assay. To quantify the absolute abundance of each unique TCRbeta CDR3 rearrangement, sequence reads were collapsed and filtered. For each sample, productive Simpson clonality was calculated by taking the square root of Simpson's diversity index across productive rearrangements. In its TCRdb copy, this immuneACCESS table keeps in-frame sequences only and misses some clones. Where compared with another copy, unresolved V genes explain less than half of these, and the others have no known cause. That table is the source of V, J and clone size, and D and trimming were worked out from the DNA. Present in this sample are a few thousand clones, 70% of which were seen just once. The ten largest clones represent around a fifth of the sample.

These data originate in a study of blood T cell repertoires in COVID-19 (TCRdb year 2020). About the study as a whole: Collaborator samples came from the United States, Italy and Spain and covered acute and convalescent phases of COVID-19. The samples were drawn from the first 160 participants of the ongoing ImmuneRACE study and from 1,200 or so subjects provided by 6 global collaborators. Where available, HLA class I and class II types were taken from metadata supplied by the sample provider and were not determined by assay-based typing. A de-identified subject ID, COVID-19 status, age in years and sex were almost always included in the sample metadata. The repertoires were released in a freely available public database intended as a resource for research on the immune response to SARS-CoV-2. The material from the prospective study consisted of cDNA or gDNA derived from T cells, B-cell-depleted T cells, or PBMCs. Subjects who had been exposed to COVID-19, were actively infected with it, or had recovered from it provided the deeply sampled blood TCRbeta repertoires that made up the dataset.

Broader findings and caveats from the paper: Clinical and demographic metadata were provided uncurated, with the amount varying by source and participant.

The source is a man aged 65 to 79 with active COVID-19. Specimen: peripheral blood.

The nucleotides are TGTGCCAGCTCACCAGGCAGGGCCCGAGGCGCCCAGCATTTT. It specifies CASSPGRARGAQHF. The receptor chain draws on TRBV18 and TRBJ1-5, with TRBD1 perhaps the D gene, on 5 matching bases. V gives up 2 bases and J gives up 11 bases, and the segment between their germline ends measures 16 bases. The CDR3 covers 14 residues, taking in both the cysteine and the phenylalanine. CDR3 DNA is the only sequence kept; it has 42 bases, read in frame from the first base. Via the germline V gene, CDR1 is KGHSH and CDR2 LQKENI.